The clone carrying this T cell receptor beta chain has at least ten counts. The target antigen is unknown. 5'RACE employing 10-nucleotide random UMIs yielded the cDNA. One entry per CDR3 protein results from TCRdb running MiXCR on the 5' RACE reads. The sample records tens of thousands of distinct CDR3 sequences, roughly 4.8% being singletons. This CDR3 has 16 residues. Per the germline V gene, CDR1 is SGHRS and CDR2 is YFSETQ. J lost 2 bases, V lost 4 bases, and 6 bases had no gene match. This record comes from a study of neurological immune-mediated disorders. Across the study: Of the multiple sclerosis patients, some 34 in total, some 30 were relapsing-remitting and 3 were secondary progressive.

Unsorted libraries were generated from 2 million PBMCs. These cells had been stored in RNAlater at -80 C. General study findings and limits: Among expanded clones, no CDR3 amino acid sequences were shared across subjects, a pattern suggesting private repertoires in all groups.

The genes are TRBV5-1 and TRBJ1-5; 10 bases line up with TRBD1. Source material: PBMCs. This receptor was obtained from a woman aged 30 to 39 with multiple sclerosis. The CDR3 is CASSEGTGVGNQPQHF. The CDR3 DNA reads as TGCGCCAGCAGCGAGGGGACAGGGGTAGGCAATCAGCCCCAGCATTTT.